Sequencing of this T cell receptor (beta chain) was carried out in a study of shared clonotypes between healthy human individuals. Profiling relied on immunoSEQ multiplex PCR, and the TCRdb table lists in-frame clones only, not all of them. The sample lists over 400,000 clones, almost 80% occurring once. A note on this clone: At the DNA level, this CDR3 is encoded by other sequences in the same sample as well.

V was clipped by 2 bases and J by 1 base; unmatched bases: 5. Per the germline V gene, CDR1 is SEHNR and CDR2 is FQNEAQ (reference sequence). The CDR3 spans 16 residues. This chain joins TRBV7-9 and TRBJ2-1, with 7 bases aligning to TRBD2. This sequence originates from a woman between 40 and 50 years old in good health. Some clones in this sample may be carry-over from other donors' samples. Material for sequencing was PBMCs. The CDR3 nucleotides are TGTGCCAGCAGCTTAAGTTTAGCGGGTTCCTACAATGAGCAGTTCTTC. Protein: CASSLSLAGSYNEQFF.